This T cell receptor (beta chain) was sequenced for a study of tumor-infiltrating lymphocytes in primary liver carcinoma. Overall study context: The patient group consisted of men and women aged 30 to 69 years. These were node-negative, non-metastatic T1-T3 tumors of roughly 4 to 10 cm. Broader study findings: Because the samples were bulk unsorted, the study did not compare CD4+ and CD8+ repertoires. Lower overlap was observed for tumor-adjacent and tumor-blood pairs relative to tumor region pairs.

RNA isolated from unsorted whole blood supplied the blood RNA, with germline DNA also extracted. This clonotype has just a few counts. What it binds is not known. A primer in the constant region served to generate TCR beta cDNA from around 500 ng of total RNA. ARM-PCR, slightly modified, supplied the TCR beta libraries through three nested multiplex PCR rounds. In TCRdb, the multiplex PCR reads were re-called with MiXCR into one record per CDR3 protein. The repertoire consists of fewer than 400,000 distinct CDR3 sequences, with approximately 54% occurring once and the leading ten covering 17%. The clonotype originates from a woman in her 30s with primary liver carcinoma and hepatitis B virus infection. Sequenced input: peripheral blood.

This CDR3 is CASSYSSGIRTDTQYF. The CDR3 coding sequence is TGTGCCAGCAGTTACTCTAGCGGGATTCGGACAGATACGCAGTATTTT. The chain joins TRBV6-8 to TRBJ2-3, with 8 nucleotides matching TRBD2. J gave up 3 bases and V 0 bases, and 5 bases lay outside the gene matches. The CDR3 has 16 residues. From germline, CDR1 is MNHGY and CDR2 SAAAGT.